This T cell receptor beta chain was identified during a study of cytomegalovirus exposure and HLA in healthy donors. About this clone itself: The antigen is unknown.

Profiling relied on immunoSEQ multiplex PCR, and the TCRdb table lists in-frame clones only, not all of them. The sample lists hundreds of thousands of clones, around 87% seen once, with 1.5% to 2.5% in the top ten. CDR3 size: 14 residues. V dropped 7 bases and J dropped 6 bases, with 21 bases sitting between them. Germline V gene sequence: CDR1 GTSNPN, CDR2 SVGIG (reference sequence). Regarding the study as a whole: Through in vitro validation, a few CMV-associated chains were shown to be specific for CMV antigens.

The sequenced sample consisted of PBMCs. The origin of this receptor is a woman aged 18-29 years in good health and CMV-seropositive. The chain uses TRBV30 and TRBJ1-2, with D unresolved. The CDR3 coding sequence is TGTGCCTTATCAAGGGAGACTCCTCAAAATGGCTACACCTTC. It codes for CALSRETPQNGYTF.